This T cell receptor beta chain was identified in a study of blood T cell repertoires in COVID-19. Whole-study context: Sources were T cells, B-cell-depleted T cells, or PBMCs; the material itself was cDNA or gDNA.

Authors' analysis steps: Reference gene primer amplification in the assay estimated nucleated cell counts. Generated by immunoSEQ multiplex PCR, the TCRdb table keeps only in-frame clones and is missing some. V, J and clone size are taken as reported in that table, and D and trimming were inferred from the DNA itself. Counted here are fewer than 250,000 clones, 85% to 90% occurring once; the ten biggest clones make up 14% to 15%. The CDR3 totals 15 residues. The rearrangement uses TRBV21-1 and TRBJ1-5; the listed D gene, TRBD1, was not tested against the DNA. TRBV21-1 is assigned pseudogene status. This clonotype originated in a woman in her 50s with acute COVID-19. The sequenced material came from PBMCs or T cells enriched from blood (not recorded which). This CDR3 is CASSKRKDSCSPQHF. Written as DNA, the CDR3 is TGTGCCAGCAGCAAAAGAAAGGACAGCTGTTCGCCCCAGCATTTT.